The clone carrying this TCR beta chain was observed at least ten times. Its specificity is unknown. This specimen comes from a study of HIV-infected patients and healthy controls. About 480 ng RNA was reverse transcribed with alpha and beta constant-region primers. Each of the alpha and beta chains got its own library through chain-specific third strand synthesis with indices. Each CDR3 protein gets one entry after TCRdb re-called the 5' RACE reads with MiXCR. In the table there are 18,000 or so distinct CDR3 sequences, 8.5% of which are singletons. The study's findings and limits: Significantly higher mean Gini indices appeared in HIV-infected repertoires, possibly reflecting oligoclonality. Study cohorts differed slightly in age and sex, but this did not explain diversity differences.

Antiretroviral therapy had run roughly three months, about 14 weeks, before follow-up blood collection. The repertoire came from unfractionated whole blood and reflected all unsorted peripheral T cells. This CDR3 region has 17 residues. The V gene's germline CDR1 is WNHNN and CDR2 SYGVQD (reference sequence). Trimming shortened V by 2 bases and J by 0 bases, and 11 bases separated the two germline ends. V is TRBV10-1 and J is TRBJ1-6, with D uncertain. The TCR comes from an adult with HIV infection. Specimen: blood, collected during antiretroviral therapy. CDR3 residues: CASSERQKSSYNSPLHF. DNA of the CDR3: TGCGCCAGCAGTGAGAGGCAGAAGAGCTCCTATAATTCACCCCTCCACTTT.